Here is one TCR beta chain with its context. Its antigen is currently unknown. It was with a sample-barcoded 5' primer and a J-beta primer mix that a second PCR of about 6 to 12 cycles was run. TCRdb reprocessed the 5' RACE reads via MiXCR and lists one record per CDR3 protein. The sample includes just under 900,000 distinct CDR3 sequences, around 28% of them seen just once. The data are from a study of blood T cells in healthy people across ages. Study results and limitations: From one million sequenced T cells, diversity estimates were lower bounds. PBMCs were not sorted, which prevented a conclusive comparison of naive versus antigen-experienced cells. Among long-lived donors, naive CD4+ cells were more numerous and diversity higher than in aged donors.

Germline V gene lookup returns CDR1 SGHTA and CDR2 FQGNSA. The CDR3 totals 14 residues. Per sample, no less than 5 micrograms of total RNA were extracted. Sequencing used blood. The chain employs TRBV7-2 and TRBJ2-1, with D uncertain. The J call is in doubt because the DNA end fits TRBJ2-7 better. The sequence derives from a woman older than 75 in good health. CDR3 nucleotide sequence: TGTGCCAGCAGCTTCTCATATTCCTACAATGAGCAGTACTTC. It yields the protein CASSFSYSYNEQYF.